This T cell receptor beta chain comes out of a study of blood T cell repertoires in COVID-19. As for the study in general: From T cells, B-cell-depleted T cells, or PBMCs came the material, which was cDNA or gDNA.

Original processing notes: Counts of nucleated cells, estimated from reference gene primer amplification, were obtained. TCRdb's table, derived via immunoSEQ multiplex PCR, lists solely in-frame clones and lacks some. The D gene and trimming were derived from the DNA, and the V and J assignments and clone size from that table. The sample holds about 440,000 clones, about 91% seen once. The V gene lost 6 bases and the J gene lost 3 bases, with 17 bases spanning the gap. This CDR3 region has 16 residues. Per the germline V gene, CDR1 is SGHTA and CDR2 is FQGNSA. The Seattle patients joined while their infection was active and were tracked longitudinally afterward.

V is TRBV7-2 and J is TRBJ1-4; D possibly corresponds to TRBD1 (6 bases). The receptor comes from a woman aged 45 to 65 with COVID-19, enrolled during active disease. The specimen was peripheral blood. The CDR3 DNA follows: TGTGCCAGCAGTCGAAGCGGGGCAGGGGCTAATGAAAAACTGTTTTTT. Its protein product is CASSRSGAGANEKLFF.